What follows are 18 T cell receptor beta chains derived from one specimen sequenced in a study of T-cell reconstitution after alpha-beta-depleted transplantation in children. Whole-study results and caveats: T-cell counts and diversity at one year following transplant were attributed mainly to newly produced T cells.

What these receptors recognize is not known. Preparation of the TCRbeta library involved a method that used unique molecular identifiers. Via MiXCR, TCRdb re-called the PCR reads, giving one row per CDR3 protein. The data show around 270,000 distinct CDR3 sequences, approximately 7.3% seen once. Sequences were derived from peripheral blood, sampled 360 days after TCRalphabeta/CD19-depleted stem cell transplant. The receptors were sampled from a female patient aged 2-10 years who had a stem cell transplant for Fanconi anemia, so the T cells may come from the graft donor.

This clonotype was picked up many times. The chain has TRBV6-2 or TRBV6-3 and TRBJ1-5; D might be TRBD1 (5 bases). V lost 2 bases to trimming and J lost 0 bases, with 20 bases between them. Looked up from germline, CDR1 is MNHEY and CDR2 is SVGEGT. CDR3 length equals 19 residues. DNA for the CDR3: TGTGCCAGCAGTTACGTCGGGGGACTACCCGGATATAGCAATCAGCCCCAGCATTTT. Translation: CASSYVGGLPGYSNQPQHF.

Ten or more counts support this clonotype. The chain combines TRBV5-1 with TRBJ2-3; D possibly corresponds to TRBD2 (5 bases). The CDR3 length is 13 residues. V lost 4 bases, J lost 4 bases, and 10 bases lay in between. Germline V gene data show CDR1 as SGHRS and CDR2 as YFSETQ. This CDR3 reads CASSGSGADTQYF. DNA of the CDR3: TGCGCCAGCAGCGGTTCCGGGGCAGATACGCAGTATTTT.

This clonotype showed up many times. The chain recombines TRBV5-1 with TRBJ2-3; a weak D match, TRBD2 (5 bases). Trimming took off 5 bases at V and 1 base at J, with 14 bases between the two ends. The germline V gene encodes CDR1 SGHRS and CDR2 YFSETQ. The CDR3 has 15 amino acids. This CDR3 is CASRQEVIGTDTQYF. As DNA, the CDR3 is TGCGCCAGCAGGCAGGAGGTTATAGGCACAGATACGCAGTATTTT.

This clonotype was seen ten or more times. CDR3 in DNA: TGTGCCAGCAGCCAGTTACTGGGTGGGACCGGGGAGCTGTTTTTT. It yields the protein CASSQLLGGTGELFF. The chain employs TRBV4-2 and TRBJ2-2; D not resolved. CDR1 and CDR2 (germline): LGHNA, YNFKEQ. The CDR3 totals 15 residues. V was pared by 3 bases and J by 5 bases, with 13 bases between.

There are a few counts of this clonotype. Its ends do not fully match the called genes, so a read error is possible. This chain joins TRBV12-3 or TRBV12-4 and TRBJ2-1, with 15 positions matching TRBD2. The CDR3 totals 19 residues. The CDR3 loop reads CTSSPGLAGGRKGRDEQFF. CDR3 nucleotide sequence: TGTACCAGCAGCCCCGGACTAGCGGGAGGGCGGAAGGGAAGGGATGAGCAGTTCTTC.

The rearrangement joins TRBV5-1 to TRBJ2-1; 8 nucleotides line up with TRBD1. V dropped 6 bases and J dropped 4; count of bases not matched to a gene: 12. Germline V lookup: CDR1 SGHRS, CDR2 YFSETQ. This CDR3 region has 16 residues. Here the CDR3 DNA reads TGCGCCAGCAACTTTTTGGGACAGGCCTATTACAATGAGCAGTTCTTC. This sequence encodes CASNFLGQAYYNEQFF.

This clonotype was seen just once. The CDR3 spells CASSFRGRTNQPQHF. DNA for the CDR3: TGTGCCAGCAGTTTTCGCGGCAGGACGAATCAGCCCCAGCATTTT. The chain combines TRBV28 with TRBJ1-5; D is unclear. Trimming left V 3 bases short and J 4 bases short, with 13 bases between. CDR1 MDHEN and CDR2 SYDVKM come from the germline V gene. The CDR3 covers 15 residues.

The V gene is TRBV20-1, the J gene TRBJ1-5; D may be TRBD1 (6 bases). The V and J ends lost 5 bases and 4 bases respectively, with 30 bases between them. The CDR3 loop spans 19 amino acids. The germline gives CDR1 DFQATT, CDR2 SNEGSKA (reference sequence). DNA of the CDR3: TGCAGTGCTGCCGAACTGCGCAGGGGCTTCCCTCTGCGAAATCAGCCCCAGCATTTT. As protein: CSAAELRRGFPLRNQPQHF.

This clonotype has a count of ten or more. The CDR3 reads CASSPSSGIVENEQFF. CDR3 coding DNA: TGTGCCAGCAGCCCCTCAAGTGGGATAGTAGAGAATGAGCAGTTCTTC. The genes are TRBV11-2 and TRBJ2-1; D is ambiguous. The germline V gene encodes CDR1 SGHAT and CDR2 FQNNGV. This CDR3 spans 16 amino acids. V was clipped by 5 bases and J by 7 bases, with 21 bases between them.

This clonotype was counted many times. The V gene is TRBV7-9, the J gene TRBJ1-4, with unresolved D. The V and J ends lost 0 bases and 3 bases respectively, with 11 bases between them. This CDR3 has 16 residues. Germline V gives CDR1 SEHNR, CDR2 FQNEAQ (reference sequence). The CDR3 is CASSLAVSASNEKLFF. CDR3 in DNA: TGTGCCAGCAGCTTAGCCGTGTCAGCTTCTAATGAAAAACTGTTTTTT.

This clonotype was detected ten times or more. V usage is TRBV20-1 and J usage is TRBJ1-3, with TRBD1 identical over 9 bases. The germline CDR1 and CDR2 sequences are DFQATT and SNEGSKA (reference sequence). This CDR3 spans 14 amino acids. V dropped 6 bases and J dropped 1; count of bases not matched to a gene: 4. The CDR3 sequence: CSAPGQGSGNTIYF. CDR3 bases: TGCAGTGCCCCGGGACAGGGTTCTGGAAACACCATATATTTT.

The chain combines TRBV18 with TRBJ2-7, with D hard to call. Trimming removed 1 base from V and 0 bases from J, with 7 bases in between. The CDR3 contains 14 residues. Germline CDR1 is KGHSH and CDR2 is LQKENI. DNA for the CDR3: TGTGCCAGCTCACCACGATCGGACTCCTACGAGCAGTACTTC. Protein: CASSPRSDSYEQYF.

The table lists this clonotype with a few counts. The CDR3 is CASSQDRQGGRGYTF. For the CDR3, the DNA is TGCGCCAGCAGCCAAGACCGACAGGGTGGTCGAGGCTACACCTTC. This rearrangement joins TRBV4-3 to TRBJ1-2; 7 bases align to TRBD1. Trimming at V came to 0 bases and at J to 8 bases, leaving 9 bases not matched to a gene. CDR3 length: 15 amino acids. Germline-derived CDR1 and CDR2 are LGHNA and YSLEER.

At least ten counts were recorded for this clonotype. The chain joins TRBV12-3 or TRBV12-4 to TRBJ1-1; 7 bases are a match to TRBD1. V lost 5 bases, J lost 7 bases, and 13 bases stayed unmatched. This CDR3 has 15 amino acids. CDR3 sequence reads: CASSLFGQVRNEAFF. As DNA, the CDR3 is TGTGCCAGCAGTCTTTTCGGACAGGTGCGGAATGAAGCTTTCTTT.

This clonotype was seen more than once but under ten times. CDR3 sequence reads: CASSDTGGGYNEQFF. DNA for the CDR3: TGTGCCAGCAGCGACACAGGAGGGGGTTACAATGAGCAGTTCTTC. The chain combines TRBV6-1 with TRBJ2-1, with D perhaps given as TRBD1 or TRBD2 (6 bases each). V was trimmed by 6 bases and J by 4 bases, leaving 16 bases between them. The CDR3 consists of 15 residues. Germline lookup yields CDR1 MNHNS and CDR2 SASEGT.

This clonotype was seen many times. CDR3 nucleotide sequence: TGTGCCAGCAGCCAAGATTTAGGGGAGCTGTTTTTT. Its protein product is CASSQDLGELFF. V usage is TRBV4-2 and J usage is TRBJ2-2; D remains unclear. V gave up 0 bases and J gave up 8 bases, with 4 bases separating them. The CDR3 spans 12 residues. Germline CDR1 is LGHNA and CDR2 is YNFKEQ.

In its sample, this clonotype was seen a few times. J is TRBJ2-5 and V is TRBV21-1; TRBD1, the D gene given by the table, was not confirmed from the DNA. TRBV21-1 is termed a pseudogene. CDR3 size: 17 residues. The CDR3, as DNA: TGTGCCAGCAGCAATCAGGACGACAGGCGCCCCCAAGAGACCCAGTACTTC. It encodes CASSNQDDRRPQETQYF.

There are many counts of this clonotype. This rearrangement joins TRBV7-2 to TRBJ1-1; D is possibly TRBD1 (5 bases). Germline CDR1 is SGHTA and CDR2 is FQGNSA. The V end was cut by 5 bases, the J end by 0 bases, with 10 bases between. CDR3 length equals 14 residues. The CDR3 sequence is CASSRGTLNTEAFF. In DNA form, the CDR3 reads TGTGCCAGCAGCCGAGGGACGTTGAACACTGAAGCTTTCTTT.